Presented here are 18 T cell receptor beta chains from one specimen sequenced in a study of shared clonotypes between healthy human individuals. The method was immunoSEQ multiplex PCR; TCRdb's version includes in-frame clones alone and lacks a portion of them. The data hold hundreds of thousands of clones, with about 74% observed a single time. The specimen sequenced was PBMCs. These receptor sequences come from a woman between 40 and 50 years old in good health. Some clones in this sample may be carry-over from other donors' samples.

In this sample, this clone turned up a few times. The chain joins TRBV27 to TRBJ1-1; 9 bases match TRBD1. The CDR3 spans 14 residues. V lost 2 bases, J lost 10 bases, and 8 bases stayed unmatched. Germline V lookup: CDR1 MNHEY, CDR2 SMNVEV (reference sequence). The CDR3 region is CASSLRQGGSSAFF. CDR3 DNA sequence: TGTGCCAGCAGTTTAAGACAGGGGGGATCATCAGCTTTCTTT.

The V call is TRBV30, the J call TRBJ2-5; 9 bases are a match to TRBD2. Germline V lookup: CDR1 GTSNPN, CDR2 SVGIG (reference sequence). The J segment lost 5 bases and the V segment lost 4 bases, leaving 2 bases of the junction unmatched. The CDR3 is made up of 12 amino acids. DNA for the CDR3: TGTGCCTGGATGGCGGGGGGGGAGACCCAGTACTTC. Translated: CAWMAGGETQYF.

The chain employs TRBV2 and TRBJ2-4; D remains ambiguous. This CDR3 region has 12 residues. Between the trimmed V and J ends, which lost 7 bases and 9 bases, there was a span of 13 bases. Germline CDR1 SNHLY, CDR2 FYNNEI. The CDR3 coding sequence is TGTGCCAGCACTGCCGACACCAGCATTCAGTACTTC. Translating it yields CASTADTSIQYF. Drawing the rest from reference TRBV2 and TRBJ2-4, the complete variable domain is EPEVTQTPSHQVTQMGQEVILRCVPISNHLYFYWYRQILGQKVEFLVSFYNNEISEKSEIFDDQFSVERPDGSNFTLKIRSTKLEDSAMYFCASTADTSIQYFGAGTRLSVL.

Worth noting for this clone: The same CDR3 also results from other DNA sequences found in this sample. V and J are TRBV5-1 and TRBJ2-3, with TRBD2 matching 13 bases. The CDR3 runs 16 residues. Per the germline V gene, CDR1 is SGHRS and CDR2 is YFSETQ. The trim removed 4 bases at V and 4 bases at J, leaving 6 bases unmatched. CDR3 nucleotide sequence: TGCGCCAGCAGCCCTCGGACTAGCGGGAGTGCAGATACGCAGTATTTT. Translated: CASSPRTSGSADTQYF.

This chain uses TRBV29-1 with TRBJ2-1; D not certain. The V gene lost 4 bases and the J gene lost 2 bases, with 21 bases spanning the gap. CDR1 is SQVTM and CDR2 is ANQGSEA in the germline V gene. The CDR3 length is 17 residues. The CDR3 loop reads CSVVHRAAQRPYNEQFF. The CDR3 coding sequence is TGCAGCGTTGTACACCGGGCCGCACAGCGACCCTACAATGAGCAGTTCTTC.

The chain links TRBV9 to TRBJ2-1; the match to TRBD2 covers 7 bases. J gave up 6 bases and V 0 bases, and 3 bases lay outside the gene matches. Germline V gene sequence: CDR1 SGDLS, CDR2 YYNGEE. The CDR3 is made up of 14 amino acids. The CDR3 protein is CASSVALAGNEQFF. In DNA, the CDR3 is TGTGCCAGCAGCGTAGCCTTAGCGGGCAATGAGCAGTTCTTC.

As concerns this clone: A far larger clone differs by one base, so this is likely a read error. The chain recombines TRBV4-3 with TRBJ2-7; D is undetermined. Germline V gene lookup returns CDR1 LGHNA and CDR2 YSLEER. V lost 0 bases to trimming and J lost 5 bases, with 11 bases between them. CDR3 size: 14 residues. The CDR3 DNA is TGCGCCAGCAGCCAAGATCTCCAGTCCCACGAGCAGTACTTC. Translated: CASSQDLQSHEQYF.

In the case of this clone: Other DNA sequences in this specimen translate into the identical CDR3. The chain carries TRBV7-9 and TRBJ1-1; a possible D gene is TRBD1 (5 bases). The CDR3 loop spans 13 amino acids. V gave up 1 base and J gave up 5 bases, with 8 bases separating them. Germline lookup yields CDR1 SEHNR and CDR2 FQNEAQ (reference sequence). The CDR3 DNA is TGTGCCAGCAGCTTAGATGGGGGAACTGAAGCTTTCTTT. It encodes CASSLDGGTEAFF. The full variable domain, rest sourced from reference TRBV7-9 and TRBJ1-1, is DTGVSQNPRHKITKRGQNVTFRCDPISEHNRLYWYRQTLGQGPEFLTYFQNEAQLEKSRLLSDRFSAERPKGSFSTLEIQRTEQGDSAMYLCASSLDGGTEAFFGQGTRLTVV.

This clone was seen just once. The V call is TRBV10-3, the J call TRBJ2-1; either TRBD1 or TRBD2 may supply D (5 bases each). The CDR3 has 15 residues. With 2 bases removed from V and 5 bases from J, the gap between germline ends came to 13 bases. In germline, CDR1 is ENHRY, CDR2 SYGVKD. CDR3: CAISEAMGVNNEQFF. The CDR3 DNA sequence: TGTGCCATCAGTGAGGCCATGGGGGTCAACAATGAGCAGTTCTTC.

This clone was recorded once. CDR3: CASSTTEGANEKLFF. The CDR3 DNA reads TGTGCCAGCAGTACCACCGAGGGGGCTAATGAAAAACTGTTTTTT. The chain recombines TRBV28 with TRBJ1-4; a weak D match, TRBD1 (6 bases). The V end lost 5 bases, the J end lost 3 bases, and 13 bases lay between the germline ends. Germline CDR1 reads MDHEN; CDR2 reads SYDVKM. The CDR3 is made up of 15 amino acids.

The chain combines TRBV4-3 with TRBJ2-2; TRBD2 agrees at 9 bases. Germline CDR1 LGHNA, CDR2 YSLEER. V gave up 4 bases and J gave up 4 bases; unmatched junction bases: 1. The CDR3 runs to 14 residues. This chain's CDR3 is CASSRTSATGELFF. The CDR3 region has the DNA TGCGCCAGCAGCCGGACTAGCGCCACCGGGGAGCTGTTTTTT.

This clone has just one count. A far larger clone is one nucleotide away, so this likely arose from a read error. This rearrangement joins TRBV6-4 to TRBJ1-1, with 7 bases aligning to TRBD1. The CDR3 extends over 15 amino acids. V was clipped by 4 bases and J by 2 bases; unmatched bases: 7. Germline CDR1 MRHNA, CDR2 SNTAGT. The chain's CDR3 is CASSGSGTANTEAFF. CDR3 nucleotide sequence: TGTGCCAGCAGTGGGTCTGGGACAGCAAACACTGAAGCTTTCTTT.

The chain carries TRBV10-3 and TRBJ2-1, with D perhaps TRBD1 or TRBD2 (5 bases each). The V end lost 2 bases, the J end lost 0 bases, and 20 bases lay between the germline ends. The CDR3 loop spans 19 amino acids. Germline V gives CDR1 ENHRY, CDR2 SYGVKD. Here the CDR3 DNA reads TGTGCCATCAGTGAGGATGAAGACTGGGGGTCCTTCTCCTACAATGAGCAGTTCTTC. Translation gives CAISEDEDWGSFSYNEQFF.

The rearrangement links TRBV28 to TRBJ2-7, with D unclear. This CDR3 region has 16 residues. The ends were cut back, 6 bases at V and 2 bases at J, with 20 bases in the middle. Germline CDR1 is MDHEN and CDR2 is SYDVKM. The CDR3 DNA is TGTGCCAGCAGCCCCGGTTGGGGAAAAAGTCCCTACGAGCAGTACTTC. As protein: CASSPGWGKSPYEQYF.

This sequence joins TRBV7-2 and TRBJ2-1; 7 bases map to TRBD2. The germline gives CDR1 SGHTA, CDR2 FQGNSA. This CDR3 has 15 amino acids. Trimming took 6 bases from V and 4 from J; bases not matched to a gene: 9. The CDR3 coding sequence is TGTGCCAGCAGGGGGGAGGGCGGAAGGTACAATGAGCAGTTCTTC. Amino acids: CASRGEGGRYNEQFF.

Only a few counts were recorded for this clone. V usage is TRBV30 and J usage is TRBJ2-7; the match to TRBD2 covers 12 bases. V trimming: 4 bases; J trimming: 0 bases; junction bases outside the gene matches: 10. This CDR3 spans 17 amino acids. The germline CDR1 and CDR2 sequences are GTSNPN and SVGIG (reference sequence). The CDR3 is CAWNPTSGGPSSYEQYF. Written as DNA, the CDR3 is TGTGCCTGGAACCCGACTAGCGGGGGCCCAAGCTCCTACGAGCAGTACTTC.

This clone occurred once. The chain uses TRBV2 and TRBJ2-2; unclear D gene. Looked up from germline, CDR1 is SNHLY and CDR2 is FYNNEI. The V and J ends lost 8 bases and 0 bases respectively, with 10 bases between them. The length of the CDR3 is 14 residues. The CDR3: CASDSPTNTGELFF. Written as DNA, the CDR3 is TGTGCCAGCGACTCCCCGACGAACACCGGGGAGCTGTTTTTT.

This clone was detected only once. Given a far larger clone just one base away, this is likely a sequencing read error. Other DNA sequences in the same sample also yield this CDR3. J is TRBJ1-2 and V is TRBV28, with unresolved D. CDR3 length equals 17 residues. V was shortened by 6 bases and J by 1 base, with 21 bases between the two germline ends. Germline V lookup: CDR1 MDHEN, CDR2 SYDVKM. In DNA form, the CDR3 reads TGTGCCAGCAGCTTAGCTCGGTCACCTGCTATTAACTATGGCTACACCTTC. Translation: CASSLARSPAINYGYTF.